The next 24 T cell receptor beta chains were all read from a single sample in a study of blood T cell repertoires in COVID-19. Some clones are missing from TCRdb's copy, which holds only in-frame ones; the method was immunoSEQ multiplex PCR. The sample yields 500,000 or so clones, about nine tenths seen once. Sequencing was done on a sample of PBMCs or T cells enriched from blood (not recorded which). The receptor source for this set is a woman in her late teens or twenties who had recovered from COVID-19.

This chain connects TRBV5-5 to TRBJ1-6; D unresolved. The length of the CDR3 is 17 residues. Trimming stripped 1 base from V and 9 bases from J, with 20 bases between. Germline V gene data show CDR1 as SGHKS and CDR2 as YYEKEE (reference sequence). The CDR3 region has the DNA TGTGCCAGCAGCTTGATCGAGAAAAGGAGCCGAAGTTCACCCCTCCACTTT. As protein: CASSLIEKRSRSSPLHF.

The chain couples TRBV19 to TRBJ1-2; 7 nucleotides agree with TRBD1. The germline V gene has CDR1 LNHDA and CDR2 SQIVND (reference sequence). This CDR3 contains 13 residues. Unmatched junction bases numbered 4, after V lost 7 bases and J lost 2 bases. This chain's CDR3 is CASIPTGNYGYTF. In DNA form, the CDR3 reads TGTGCCAGTATCCCGACAGGGAACTATGGCTACACCTTC.

This clone was picked up a small number of times. V is TRBV9 and J is TRBJ1-3; 7 bases match TRBD1. Germline CDR1 and CDR2: SGDLS and YYNGEE. The CDR3 is 16 amino acids. V lost 3 bases, J lost 12 bases, and 18 bases stayed unmatched. The CDR3 region is CASSAGTAETETGIYF. The DNA for the CDR3 is TGTGCCAGCAGCGCCGGGACAGCCGAGACGGAAACAGGCATATATTTT.

This sequence joins TRBV28 and TRBJ1-6; D remains unclear. From germline, CDR1 is MDHEN and CDR2 SYDVKM. This CDR3 comprises 17 residues. V was pared by 5 bases and J by 7 bases, with 21 bases between. CDR3 residues: CASSPRTESPPNSPLHF. Here the CDR3 DNA reads TGTGCCAGCAGTCCACGGACTGAGAGTCCCCCAAATTCACCCCTCCACTTT.

The chain joins TRBV7-3 to TRBJ1-1; tentatively, D is TRBD1 (6 bases). CDR3 length equals 15 residues. Per the germline V gene, CDR1 is SGHTA and CDR2 is FQGTGA. V was shortened by 1 base and J by 4 bases, with 13 bases between the two germline ends. The CDR3 here is CASSLNRDRGTEAFF. CDR3 sequence (DNA): TGTGCCAGCAGCTTAAACAGGGATCGAGGCACTGAAGCTTTCTTT.

The genes are TRBV6-5 and TRBJ1-1; maybe TRBD1 (6 bases). Deletions cut 6 bases from V and 1 base from J, with 15 bases between. CDR3 length: 15 amino acids. The germline V gene encodes CDR1 MNHEY and CDR2 SVGAGI. CDR3 amino acids: CASSVTGSENTEAFF. The DNA of the CDR3 is TGTGCCAGCAGCGTTACAGGGTCTGAGAACACTGAAGCTTTCTTT.

This chain connects TRBV6-5 to TRBJ2-2; maybe TRBD1 (6 bases). Germline V lookup: CDR1 MNHEY, CDR2 SVGAGI. Between the trimmed V and J ends, which lost 6 bases and 6 bases, there was a span of 8 bases. CDR3 length: 12 residues. The CDR3, as DNA: TGTGCCAGCAGGAACAGGGCCGGGGAGCTGTTTTTT. This gives the protein CASRNRAGELFF.

The V call is TRBV29-1, the J call TRBJ1-2; 10 bases line up with TRBD1. Germline V CDR1 and CDR2: SQVTM, ANQGSEA. The CDR3 length is 14 residues. V gave up 5 bases and J gave up 6 bases; unmatched junction bases: 9. The CDR3 sequence is CSVSRQGAHNGYTF. CDR3 nucleotides: TGCAGCGTTTCTAGACAGGGGGCTCATAATGGCTACACCTTC. Supplemented by reference TRBV29-1 and TRBJ1-2, the full variable domain reads SAVISQKPSRDICQRGTSLTIQCQVDSQVTMMFWYRQQPGQSLTLIATANQGSEATYESGFVIDKFPISRPNLTFSTLTVSNMSPEDSSIYLCSVSRQGAHNGYTFGSGTRLTVV.

V gene TRBV3-1 (or the pseudogene TRBV3-2) combines with J gene TRBJ2-5; the D gene is possibly TRBD2 (6 bases). Trimming shortened V by 7 bases and J by 4 bases, and 10 bases separated the two germline ends. The CDR3 is made up of 12 amino acids. Germline V gene data show CDR1 as LGHDT and CDR2 as YNNKEL (reference sequence). This CDR3 reads CASTHSGETQYF. The DNA of the CDR3 is TGTGCCAGCACCCATAGCGGAGAGACCCAGTACTTC.

This clone was detected a few times. The chain carries TRBV9 and TRBJ1-1, with D unresolved. Looked up from germline, CDR1 is SGDLS and CDR2 is YYNGEE. Deletions cut 5 bases from V and 5 bases from J, with 16 bases between. This CDR3 spans 14 amino acids. In DNA form, the CDR3 reads TGTGCCAGCAGTACCAACGAGGGAGGAACTGAAGCTTTCTTT. This sequence encodes CASSTNEGGTEAFF.

The chain has TRBV14 and TRBJ1-1; 8 nucleotides line up with TRBD1. The trim removed 1 base at V and 5 bases at J, leaving 12 bases unmatched. Germline CDR1 and CDR2: SGHDN and FVKESK. The CDR3 totals 17 residues. In nucleotides, the CDR3 is TGTGCCAGCAGCCAAGGGGGACTAGCGGGACAGGCGACTGAAGCTTTCTTT. Translating it yields CASSQGGLAGQATEAFF. Full variable domain (rest looked up from reference TRBV14 and TRBJ1-1): EAGVTQFPSHSVIEKGQTVTLRCDPISGHDNLYWYRRVMGKEIKFLLHFVKESKQDESGMPNNRFLAERTGGTYSTLKVQPAELEDSGVYFCASSQGGLAGQATEAFFGQGTRLTVV.

This rearrangement joins TRBV30 to TRBJ1-2; 7 nucleotides agree with TRBD1. CDR1 is GTSNPN, CDR2 SVGIG, per germline (reference sequence). This CDR3 is built from 13 residues. Trimming took 0 bases from V and 6 from J; bases not matched to a gene: 4. The CDR3 DNA reads as TGTGCCTGGAGTGTCACAGGGGCTAATGGCTACACCTTC. Residues: CAWSVTGANGYTF.

The CDR3, as DNA: TGTGCCAGCAGTTACTCGACAGGGGGAGATGGCTACACCTTC. Its translation is CASSYSTGGDGYTF. The V and J genes are TRBV6-5 and TRBJ1-2; TRBD1 agrees at 9 bases. V lost 0 bases, J lost 6 bases, and 2 bases stayed unmatched. The CDR3 is made up of 14 amino acids. Looked up from germline, CDR1 is MNHEY and CDR2 is SVGAGI.

The V gene is TRBV4-1, the J gene TRBJ1-6; D unresolved. The CDR3 contains 13 residues. Germline V gene sequence: CDR1 MGHRA, CDR2 YSYEKL. The germline V and J ends were trimmed by 3 bases and 7 bases, with 7 bases remaining between them. The CDR3 DNA reads TGCGCCAGCAGCCAGCCGGGGAATTCACCCCTCCACTTT. Translation gives CASSQPGNSPLHF.

The CDR3 region is CASSIEGQGDSPLHF. The DNA of the CDR3 is TGTGCCAGCAGTATCGAGGGACAGGGCGATTCACCCCTCCACTTT. The chain joins TRBV6-5 to TRBJ1-6; the match to TRBD1 covers 9 bases. CDR1 and CDR2 (germline): MNHEY, SVGAGI. V dropped 5 bases and J dropped 8; count of bases not matched to a gene: 7. The CDR3 consists of 15 residues.

V and J are TRBV5-6 and TRBJ1-3; 10 positions agree with TRBD1. The CDR3 consists of 17 residues. Trimming at V came to 2 bases and at J to 2 bases, leaving 7 bases not matched to a gene. Germline V gives CDR1 SGHDT, CDR2 YYEEEE. This CDR3 reads CASSLQTGGEAGNTIYF. The CDR3 bases are TGTGCCAGCAGCTTACAGACAGGGGGCGAAGCTGGAAACACCATATATTTT.

This clone was observed once. The chain links TRBV30 to TRBJ2-2; maybe TRBD2 (6 bases). V shed 7 bases and J shed 6 bases, with 33 bases lying between them. The CDR3 extends over 19 amino acids. The germline V gene encodes CDR1 GTSNPN and CDR2 SVGIG (reference sequence). The CDR3 coding sequence is TGTGCCTTCGCGTCCCCTCGGGACTTAAGTGCCGGTAGGGCCGGGGAGCTGTTTTTT. This gives the protein CAFASPRDLSAGRAGELFF.

The gene calls are TRBV4-1 and TRBJ1-5; D not resolved. Trimming took off 3 bases at V and 5 bases at J, with 11 bases between the two ends. This CDR3 contains 14 residues. CDR1 and CDR2 from the germline V gene are MGHRA and YSYEKL. CDR3 DNA: TGCGCCAGCAGCCAGGATGGGAGTGATCAGCCCCAGCATTTT. Its translation: CASSQDGSDQPQHF.

The chain combines TRBV5-4 with TRBJ2-1; TRBD1 matches at 9 bases. V dropped 3 bases and J dropped 8; count of bases not matched to a gene: 6. The CDR3 has 14 amino acids. CDR1 is SGHNT, CDR2 YYREEE, per germline (reference sequence). In DNA form, the CDR3 reads TGTGCCAGCAGCTCCTCGGGGGACAGGGATGAGCAGTTCTTC. Translated: CASSSSGDRDEQFF.

This rearrangement joins TRBV19 to TRBJ2-1; tentatively, D is TRBD1 (5 bases). Trimming removed 3 bases at V and 5 bases at J, with 8 bases between. This CDR3 has 13 residues. CDR1 and CDR2 from the germline V gene are LNHDA and SQIVND (reference sequence). The CDR3 DNA is TGTGCCAGTAGTATGCGACAGAACAATGAGCAGTTCTTC. Translation gives CASSMRQNNEQFF.

The chain couples TRBV6-2 or TRBV6-3 to TRBJ2-5; D perhaps matches TRBD1 (5 bases). Trimming pared 4 bases from V and 3 bases from J, leaving 9 bases between. The germline V gene has CDR1 MNHEY and CDR2 SVGEGT. This CDR3 spans 13 amino acids. The CDR3 region has the DNA TGTGCCAGCAGTTTTGGCAGGGAAGAGACCCAGTACTTC. The encoded protein is CASSFGREETQYF.

This rearrangement joins TRBV28 to TRBJ2-3; no definite D call. The length of the CDR3 is 13 residues. Germline V lookup: CDR1 MDHEN, CDR2 SYDVKM. Deletions cut 7 bases from V and 1 base from J, with 9 bases between. CDR3 amino acids: CASNDFRTDTQYF. CDR3 bases: TGTGCCAGCAATGACTTTCGCACAGATACGCAGTATTTT.

With respect to this clone: The sample carries other DNA sequences with the same CDR3. The chain recombines TRBV28 with TRBJ2-7, with D perhaps matching TRBD1 (5 bases). V lost 3 bases and J 5 bases, leaving 11 bases between the germline ends. There are 13 residues in the CDR3. CDR1 MDHEN and CDR2 SYDVKM come from the germline V gene. The DNA for the CDR3 is TGTGCCAGCAGTTTCCAGGGAAGGGACGAGCAGTACTTC. Translating gives CASSFQGRDEQYF.

As DNA, the CDR3 is TGTGCCAGCAGCCTCCGGGACAGGACCTACGAGCAGTACTTC. Translating it yields CASSLRDRTYEQYF. The rearrangement links TRBV11-2 to TRBJ2-7; 8 positions agree with TRBD1. Germline CDR1 reads SGHAT; CDR2 reads FQNNGV. J lost 2 bases, V lost 5 bases, and 5 bases had no gene match. The CDR3 covers 14 residues.